These 28 T cell receptor beta chains were sequenced from one sample in a study of T cell repertoires in cytomegalovirus infection. No antigen is known for these receptors. TCRdb analysed the reads with MiXCR anew, one entry per CDR3 protein. The profile shows some 500,000 distinct CDR3 sequences, 35% to 50% of them singletons. Sequenced material: cultured PBMCs, taken from culture after CMV antigen stimulation. The receptors originated from a human donor in good health (CMV status not recorded). Some clones in this sample may be carry-over from other donors' samples.

This clonotype has a handful of counts. The chain uses TRBV23-1 and TRBJ2-2; 7 bases agree with TRBD2. TRBV23-1 is an ORF for which the function is uncertain. The CDR3 runs to 14 residues. V trimming: 4 bases; J trimming: 6 bases; junction bases outside the gene matches: 5. This CDR3 is CASSPAGVAGELFF. The CDR3 DNA follows: TGCGCCAGCAGTCCCGCGGGAGTAGCCGGGGAGCTGTTTTTT.

This clonotype came up a few times. The genes are TRBV19 and TRBJ1-1, with a tentative D call TRBD1 (6 bases). The germline gives CDR1 LNHDA, CDR2 SQIVND (reference sequence). V gave up 4 bases and J gave up 1 base, with 10 bases separating them. The CDR3 runs 14 residues. The CDR3 sequence is CASSTGEPNTEAFF. The CDR3 nucleotides read TGTGCCAGTAGTACAGGGGAGCCGAACACTGAAGCTTTCTTT. Using reference TRBV19 and TRBJ1-1 for the parts outside the CDR3, the full variable domain is DGGITQSPKYLFRKEGQNVTLSCEQNLNHDAMYWYRQDPGQGLRLIYYSQIVNDFQKGDIAEGYSVSREKKESFPLTVTSAQKNPTAFYLCASSTGEPNTEAFFGQGTRLTVV.

The rearrangement joins TRBV10-3 to TRBJ1-6; D is undetermined. Germline V gives CDR1 ENHRY, CDR2 SYGVKD. Trimming pared 4 bases from V and 5 bases from J, leaving 18 bases between. The CDR3 is 17 amino acids. The CDR3, as DNA: TGTGCCATCAGTGCCACCCTGGAAGGAACCCATAATTCACCCCTCCACTTT. It specifies CAISATLEGTHNSPLHF.

V gene TRBV6-6 combines with J gene TRBJ1-1; D gene ambiguous. Germline lookup yields CDR1 MNHNY and CDR2 SVGAGI (reference sequence). Trimming stripped 7 bases from V and 2 bases from J, with 11 bases between. The CDR3 extends over 13 amino acids. CDR3 sequence: CASKAGINTEAFF. The CDR3 DNA reads TGTGCCAGCAAAGCCGGGATAAACACTGAAGCTTTCTTT.

This clonotype showed up just a few times. This chain uses TRBV12-3 or TRBV12-4 with TRBJ2-2; 8 positions agree with TRBD2. The ends lost 6 bases at V and 4 bases at J; junction bases unmatched: 13. CDR3 length: 17 amino acids. The CDR3 sequence is CASSTPGGGGSTGELFF. CDR3 in DNA: TGTGCCAGCAGCACCCCCGGGGGCGGGGGGAGCACCGGGGAGCTGTTTTTT.

This clonotype was seen a handful of times. The chain uses TRBV19 and TRBJ2-2, with D possibly TRBD2 on 6 matching bases. The CDR3 loop spans 14 amino acids. The V gene's germline CDR1 is LNHDA and CDR2 SQIVND (reference sequence). Trimming pared 11 bases from V and 3 bases from J, leaving 16 bases between. This CDR3 is CASHRASDTGELFF. CDR3 DNA: TGTGCCTCTCACCGGGCTAGCGACACCGGGGAGCTGTTTTTT.

This chain joins TRBV7-2 and TRBJ2-1; 8 nucleotides line up with TRBD2. V lost 2 bases and J lost 9; bases outside the gene matches: 6. The CDR3 totals 14 residues. Germline V gene data show CDR1 as SGHTA and CDR2 as FQGNSA. The CDR3 loop is CASSLSREGSEQFF. In DNA, the CDR3 is TGTGCCAGCAGCTTAAGTCGGGAGGGGAGTGAGCAGTTCTTC.

The rearrangement uses TRBV4-3 and TRBJ2-5; 8 nucleotides match TRBD1. V lost 0 bases, J lost 4 bases, and 10 bases stayed unmatched. From germline, CDR1 is LGHNA and CDR2 YSLEER. The CDR3 is 17 residues long. The DNA of the CDR3 is TGCGCCAGCAGCCAAGATCTCCGCGACAGGGGCGGAGAGACCCAGTACTTC. Protein: CASSQDLRDRGGETQYF.

Many counts were recorded for this clonotype. The chain uses TRBV6-1 and TRBJ2-6; D perhaps matches TRBD1 (6 bases). The germline V gene encodes CDR1 MNHNS and CDR2 SASEGT. V was shortened by 7 bases and J by 4 bases, with 14 bases between the two germline ends. The CDR3 contains 15 residues. This chain's CDR3 is CASNAAGAGANVLTF. The CDR3 bases are TGTGCCAGCAACGCCGCAGGGGCCGGGGCCAACGTCCTGACTTTC.

The sample holds a few counts of this clonotype. The chain is built from TRBV12-3 or TRBV12-4 and TRBJ1-3, with D unresolved. Trimming removed 0 bases at V and 4 bases at J, with 7 bases between. The CDR3 covers 14 residues. The CDR3 nucleotides are TGTGCCAGCAGTTTAGCGCAGTCGGGAAACACCATATATTTT. Its translation: CASSLAQSGNTIYF.

This chain joins TRBV20-1 and TRBJ2-2, with TRBD2 matching over 9 bases. This CDR3 comprises 14 residues. Germline values: CDR1 DFQATT, CDR2 SNEGSKA (reference sequence). Trimming cost V 6 bases and J 7 bases; bases outside gene matches: 9. The CDR3, as DNA: TGCAGTGCCCTGCCGGCGGGAGGGAGCGGGGAGCTGTTTTTT. Its protein product is CSALPAGGSGELFF.

This chain connects TRBV28 to TRBJ1-5; 10 nucleotides align to TRBD1. The CDR3 totals 16 residues. In germline, CDR1 is MDHEN, CDR2 SYDVKM. V shed 6 bases and J 6 bases; nucleotides not matched to a gene: 11. The CDR3 spells CASRLKGTGVGQPQHF. The DNA for the CDR3 is TGTGCCAGCAGGCTGAAGGGGACAGGGGTGGGTCAGCCCCAGCATTTT. The entire variable domain, with the rest obtained from reference TRBV28 and TRBJ1-5, is as follows: DVKVTQSSRYLVKRTGEKVFLECVQDMDHENMFWYRQDPGLGLRLIYFSYDVKMKEKGDIPEGYSVSREKKERFSLILESASTNQTSMYLCASRLKGTGVGQPQHFGDGTRLSIL.

The table lists this clonotype with a few counts. The V gene is TRBV7-2, the J gene TRBJ1-2; D is perhaps TRBD1 (6 bases). The CDR3 length is 12 residues. Germline loops: CDR1 SGHTA, CDR2 FQGNSA. V lost 4 bases and J 7 bases, leaving 10 bases between the germline ends. The CDR3 sequence is CASSSRTVGYTF. In DNA, the CDR3 is TGTGCCAGCAGCTCCCGGACAGTTGGCTACACCTTC. Filled out from reference TRBV7-2 and TRBJ1-2, the complete variable domain reads GAGVSQSPSNKVTEKGKDVELRCDPISGHTALYWYRQSLGQGLEFLIYFQGNSAPDKSGLPSDRFSAERTGGSVSTLTIQRTQQEDSAVYLCASSSRTVGYTFGSGTRLTVV.

This rearrangement joins TRBV29-1 to TRBJ2-7; 9 nucleotides line up with TRBD2. The CDR3 is made up of 12 amino acids. V trimming: 4 bases; J trimming: 6 bases; junction bases outside the gene matches: 4. CDR1 and CDR2 from the germline V gene are SQVTM and ANQGSEA. The chain's CDR3 is CSVVGSGSEQYF. CDR3 in DNA: TGCAGCGTTGTTGGTAGCGGGAGCGAGCAGTACTTC.

V usage is TRBV20-1 and J usage is TRBJ2-1; the match to TRBD2 covers 7 bases. Germline V gene lookup returns CDR1 DFQATT and CDR2 SNEGSKA (reference sequence). The junction had 9 bases not matched to a gene; V was cut back by 7 bases and J by 3 bases. This CDR3 has 14 residues. The CDR3 here is CSVRLLAVYNEQFF. The DNA for the CDR3 is TGCAGTGTTCGACTCCTAGCGGTCTACAATGAGCAGTTCTTC.

This clonotype was observed once. The rearrangement links TRBV7-2 to TRBJ2-2; D gene ambiguous. V lost 2 bases and J 6 bases, leaving 13 bases between the germline ends. The CDR3 runs 15 residues. CDR1 SGHTA and CDR2 FQGNSA come from the germline V gene. The CDR3 DNA reads as TGTGCCAGCAGCTTATGGTGGGGTCGCGCCGGGGAGCTGTTTTTT. Translation: CASSLWWGRAGELFF.

The chain has TRBV2 and TRBJ1-5; 8 nucleotides align to TRBD1. CDR1 is SNHLY, CDR2 FYNNEI, per germline. The J segment lost 7 bases and the V segment lost 7 bases, leaving 6 bases of the junction unmatched. The CDR3 has 13 residues. CDR3 loop: CASTGQGAQPQHF. Written as DNA, the CDR3 is TGTGCCAGCACCGGGCAGGGGGCACAGCCCCAGCATTTT.

In the case of this clonotype: It may be a read error: a sequence one base away is much more abundant. The chain combines TRBV7-2 with TRBJ1-1, with TRBD1 as a possible D gene (5 bases). V was cut by 1 base and J by 5 bases, with 8 bases left in between. CDR1 SGHTA and CDR2 FQGNSA come from the germline V gene. CDR3 length equals 13 residues. For the CDR3, the DNA is TGTGCCAGCAGCTTAGAAAAGGGGACTGAAGCTTTCTTT. This sequence encodes CASSLEKGTEAFF.

The chain has TRBV4-3 and TRBJ2-1, with TRBD2 matching 8 bases. This CDR3 is built from 14 residues. Germline CDR1 LGHNA, CDR2 YSLEER. With 4 bases clipped from V and 7 bases from J, the junction kept 6 bases outside the gene matches. In DNA, the CDR3 is TGCGCCAGCAGCCTTCATGGACTAGCTAATGAGCAGTTCTTC. Translation gives CASSLHGLANEQFF.

This clonotype was recorded many times. The chain uses TRBV7-2 and TRBJ2-7; D might be TRBD2 (6 bases). Germline values: CDR1 SGHTA, CDR2 FQGNSA. The CDR3 loop spans 15 amino acids. The V end lost 0 bases, the J end lost 0 bases, and 9 bases lay between the germline ends. CDR3 loop: CASSLAGLGSYEQYF. The DNA for the CDR3 is TGTGCCAGCAGCTTAGCGGGACTGGGCTCCTACGAGCAGTACTTC. The variable domain in full, with the rest retrieved from reference TRBV7-2 and TRBJ2-7, is GAGVSQSPSNKVTEKGKDVELRCDPISGHTALYWYRQSLGQGLEFLIYFQGNSAPDKSGLPSDRFSAERTGGSVSTLTIQRTQQEDSAVYLCASSLAGLGSYEQYFGPGTRLTVT.

The chain recombines TRBV12-3 or TRBV12-4 with TRBJ2-3, with 9 bases identical to TRBD2. J lost 4 bases, V lost 5 bases, and 4 bases had no gene match. This CDR3 contains 14 residues. The CDR3 loop is CASSGLAGPDTQYF. CDR3 sequence (DNA): TGTGCCAGCAGTGGGCTAGCGGGACCAGATACGCAGTATTTT.

This clonotype came up a few times. The rearrangement joins TRBV4-2 to TRBJ2-1, with 7 bases fitting TRBD2. Germline V gene lookup returns CDR1 LGHNA and CDR2 YNFKEQ. The CDR3 covers 16 residues. Trimming at V came to 3 bases and at J to 6 bases, leaving 11 bases not matched to a gene. The CDR3 region has the DNA TGTGCCAGCAGCCAGTCTAGCGGACCCCCACTCAATGAGCAGTTCTTC. Residues: CASSQSSGPPLNEQFF.

The chain has TRBV2 and TRBJ1-5; 7 nucleotides line up with TRBD1. Trimming took 8 bases from V and 9 from J; bases not matched to a gene: 13. Germline CDR1 and CDR2: SNHLY and FYNNEI. This CDR3 is 14 amino acids long. DNA of the CDR3: TGTGCCAGCGCGATCGGACAGGTTCGTTTGCCCCAGCATTTT. Protein sequence: CASAIGQVRLPQHF. Together with reference TRBV2 and TRBJ1-5, the CDR3 gives the full variable domain: EPEVTQTPSHQVTQMGQEVILRCVPISNHLYFYWYRQILGQKVEFLVSFYNNEISEKSEIFDDQFSVERPDGSNFTLKIRSTKLEDSAMYFCASAIGQVRLPQHFGDGTRLSIL.

The V and J genes are TRBV7-2 and TRBJ2-5; D is uncertain. Germline CDR1 reads SGHTA; CDR2 reads FQGNSA. This CDR3 is 13 amino acids long. Trimming left V 2 bases short and J 1 base short, with 5 bases between. CDR3: CASSLHSQETQYF. CDR3 coding DNA: TGTGCCAGCAGCTTACACTCCCAAGAGACCCAGTACTTC.

V usage is TRBV27 and J usage is TRBJ2-5; 11 bases are a match to TRBD2. The length of the CDR3 is 15 residues. J gave up 1 base and V 7 bases, and 5 bases lay outside the gene matches. Looked up from germline, CDR1 is MNHEY and CDR2 is SMNVEV (reference sequence). Here the CDR3 DNA reads TGTGCCAGCACCACCGGGACTAGCGGCCAAGAGACCCAGTACTTC. It is translated as CASTTGTSGQETQYF.

This clonotype was seen ten or more times. The rearrangement uses TRBV7-2 and TRBJ1-6; tentatively, D is TRBD1 (5 bases). Trimming left V 5 bases short and J 7 bases short, with 18 bases between. The CDR3 consists of 16 residues. Germline V gene sequence: CDR1 SGHTA, CDR2 FQGNSA. Written as DNA, the CDR3 is TGTGCCAGCAGCCCTGCGGGGAGGGCAGGGAATTCACCCCTCCACTTT. It specifies CASSPAGRAGNSPLHF.

A few counts support this clonotype. The rearrangement joins TRBV19 to TRBJ1-5; 8 positions agree with TRBD1. CDR1 is LNHDA and CDR2 is SQIVND in the germline V gene (reference sequence). V shed 5 bases and J 3 bases; nucleotides not matched to a gene: 6. This CDR3 comprises 15 residues. The CDR3 DNA reads as TGTGCCAGTAGTGCTAGACAGGGGAACAATCAGCCCCAGCATTTT. Protein: CASSARQGNNQPQHF.

The rearrangement joins TRBV6-6 to TRBJ2-2; D is unresolved. Germline V gene data show CDR1 as MNHNY and CDR2 as SVGAGI (reference sequence). The V end was cut by 6 bases, the J end by 4 bases, with 21 bases between. This CDR3 comprises 17 residues. The CDR3 loop reads CASSRKLMERSTGELFF. The CDR3, as DNA: TGTGCCAGCAGCCGAAAACTAATGGAAAGGTCCACCGGGGAGCTGTTTTTT.